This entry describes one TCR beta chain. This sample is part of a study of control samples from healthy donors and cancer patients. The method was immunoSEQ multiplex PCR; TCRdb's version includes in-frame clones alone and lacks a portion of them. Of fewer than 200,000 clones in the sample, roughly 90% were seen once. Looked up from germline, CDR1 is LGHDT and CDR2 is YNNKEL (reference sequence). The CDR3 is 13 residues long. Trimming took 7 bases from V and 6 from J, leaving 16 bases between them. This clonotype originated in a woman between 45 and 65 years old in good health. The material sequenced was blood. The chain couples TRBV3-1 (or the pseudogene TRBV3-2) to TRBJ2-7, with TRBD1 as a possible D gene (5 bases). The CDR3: CASIRGRAPEQYF. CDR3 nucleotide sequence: TGTGCCAGCATTAGGGGCCGGGCCCCCGAGCAGTACTTC.